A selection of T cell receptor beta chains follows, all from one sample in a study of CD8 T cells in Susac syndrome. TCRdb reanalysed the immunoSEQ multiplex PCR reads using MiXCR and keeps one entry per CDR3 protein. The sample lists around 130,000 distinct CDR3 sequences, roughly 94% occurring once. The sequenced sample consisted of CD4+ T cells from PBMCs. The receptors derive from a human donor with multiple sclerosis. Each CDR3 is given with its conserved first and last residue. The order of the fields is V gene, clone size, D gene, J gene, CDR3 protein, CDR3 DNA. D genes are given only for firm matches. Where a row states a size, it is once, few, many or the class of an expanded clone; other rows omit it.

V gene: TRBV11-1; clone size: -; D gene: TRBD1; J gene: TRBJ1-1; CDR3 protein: CASSLAIGTGDAFF; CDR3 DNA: TGTGCCAGCAGCTTAGCTATCGGGACAGGGGACGCTTTCTTT
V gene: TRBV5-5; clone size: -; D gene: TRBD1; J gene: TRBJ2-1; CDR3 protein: CASSLVSGGRDEQFF; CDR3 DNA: TGTGCCAGCAGCTTGGTGTCAGGGGGCAGGGATGAGCAGTTCTTC
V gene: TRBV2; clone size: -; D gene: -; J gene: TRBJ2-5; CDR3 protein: CASKFWDKETQYF; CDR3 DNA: TGTGCCAGCAAATTCTGGGACAAAGAGACCCAGTACTTC
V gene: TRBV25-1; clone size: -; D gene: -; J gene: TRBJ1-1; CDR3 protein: CASNRQLNTEAFF; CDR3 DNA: TGTGCCAGCAACCGACAGCTTAACACTGAAGCTTTCTTT
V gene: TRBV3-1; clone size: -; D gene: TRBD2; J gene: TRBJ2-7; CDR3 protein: CASSLLLLGTSEQYF; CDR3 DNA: TGTGCCAGCAGCCTTCTCCTGCTCGGGACTAGCGAGCAGTACTTC
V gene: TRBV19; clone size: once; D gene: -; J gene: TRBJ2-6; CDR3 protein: CASSLRTTIDSGANVLTF; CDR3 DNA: TGTGCCAGTAGTTTGAGGACTACCATCGACTCTGGGGCCAACGTCCTGACTTTC
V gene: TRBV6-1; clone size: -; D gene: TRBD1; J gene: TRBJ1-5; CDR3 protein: CASSIPGQLNQPQHF; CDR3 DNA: TGTGCCAGCAGTATCCCGGGACAGCTCAATCAGCCCCAGCATTTT
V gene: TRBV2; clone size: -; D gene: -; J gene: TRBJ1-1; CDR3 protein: CAIVPPGETEAFF; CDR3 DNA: TGTGCCATCGTTCCCCCAGGGGAAACTGAAGCTTTCTTT
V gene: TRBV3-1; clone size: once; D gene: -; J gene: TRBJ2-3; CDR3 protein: CASSSREATDTQYF; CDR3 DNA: TGTGCCAGCAGCTCTAGGGAGGCGACAGATACGCAGTATTTT
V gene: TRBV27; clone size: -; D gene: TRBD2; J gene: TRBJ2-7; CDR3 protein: CASSLEGSGNYEQYF; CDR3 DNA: TGTGCCAGCAGTTTAGAGGGGAGCGGGAACTACGAGCAGTACTTC
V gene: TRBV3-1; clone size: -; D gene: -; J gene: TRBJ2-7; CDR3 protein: CASSQGPPYEQYF; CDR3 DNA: TGTGCCAGCAGCCAAGGGCCCCCCTACGAGCAGTACTTC
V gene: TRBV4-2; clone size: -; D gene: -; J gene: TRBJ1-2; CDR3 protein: CASSQVARESYTF; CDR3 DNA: TGTGCCAGCAGCCAAGTCGCGAGGGAAAGCTACACCTTC
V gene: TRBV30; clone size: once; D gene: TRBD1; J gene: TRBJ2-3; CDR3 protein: CAWSGDRGAGTDTQYF; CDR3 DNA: TGTGCCTGGAGTGGGGACAGGGGCGCCGGGACAGATACGCAGTATTTT
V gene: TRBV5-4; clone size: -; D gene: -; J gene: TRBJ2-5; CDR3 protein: CASSFVRGETQYF; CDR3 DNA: TGTGCCAGCAGCTTCGTCAGGGGAGAGACCCAGTACTTC
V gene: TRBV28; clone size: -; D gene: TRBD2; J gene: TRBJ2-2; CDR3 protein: CAARRDYQTGELFF; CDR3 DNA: TGTGCCGCCCGACGGGACTACCAAACCGGGGAGCTGTTTTTT
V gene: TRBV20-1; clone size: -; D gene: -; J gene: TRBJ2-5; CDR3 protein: CSARTPQGWETQYF; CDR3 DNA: TGCAGTGCTAGAACCCCACAGGGATGGGAGACCCAGTACTTC
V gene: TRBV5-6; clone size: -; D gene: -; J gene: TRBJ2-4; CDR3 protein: CASSPGGGSQNIQYF; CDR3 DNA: TGTGCCAGCAGCCCGGGGGGCGGGAGTCAAAACATTCAGTACTTC
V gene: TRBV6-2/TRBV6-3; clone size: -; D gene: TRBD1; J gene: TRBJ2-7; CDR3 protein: CASSYGRGKDEQYF; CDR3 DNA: TGTGCCAGCAGTTACGGCAGGGGGAAAGACGAGCAGTACTTC
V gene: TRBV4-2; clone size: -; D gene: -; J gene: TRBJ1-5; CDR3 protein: CASSQEGGDGNQPQHF; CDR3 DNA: TGTGCCAGCAGCCAAGAGGGGGGCGATGGCAATCAGCCCCAGCATTTT